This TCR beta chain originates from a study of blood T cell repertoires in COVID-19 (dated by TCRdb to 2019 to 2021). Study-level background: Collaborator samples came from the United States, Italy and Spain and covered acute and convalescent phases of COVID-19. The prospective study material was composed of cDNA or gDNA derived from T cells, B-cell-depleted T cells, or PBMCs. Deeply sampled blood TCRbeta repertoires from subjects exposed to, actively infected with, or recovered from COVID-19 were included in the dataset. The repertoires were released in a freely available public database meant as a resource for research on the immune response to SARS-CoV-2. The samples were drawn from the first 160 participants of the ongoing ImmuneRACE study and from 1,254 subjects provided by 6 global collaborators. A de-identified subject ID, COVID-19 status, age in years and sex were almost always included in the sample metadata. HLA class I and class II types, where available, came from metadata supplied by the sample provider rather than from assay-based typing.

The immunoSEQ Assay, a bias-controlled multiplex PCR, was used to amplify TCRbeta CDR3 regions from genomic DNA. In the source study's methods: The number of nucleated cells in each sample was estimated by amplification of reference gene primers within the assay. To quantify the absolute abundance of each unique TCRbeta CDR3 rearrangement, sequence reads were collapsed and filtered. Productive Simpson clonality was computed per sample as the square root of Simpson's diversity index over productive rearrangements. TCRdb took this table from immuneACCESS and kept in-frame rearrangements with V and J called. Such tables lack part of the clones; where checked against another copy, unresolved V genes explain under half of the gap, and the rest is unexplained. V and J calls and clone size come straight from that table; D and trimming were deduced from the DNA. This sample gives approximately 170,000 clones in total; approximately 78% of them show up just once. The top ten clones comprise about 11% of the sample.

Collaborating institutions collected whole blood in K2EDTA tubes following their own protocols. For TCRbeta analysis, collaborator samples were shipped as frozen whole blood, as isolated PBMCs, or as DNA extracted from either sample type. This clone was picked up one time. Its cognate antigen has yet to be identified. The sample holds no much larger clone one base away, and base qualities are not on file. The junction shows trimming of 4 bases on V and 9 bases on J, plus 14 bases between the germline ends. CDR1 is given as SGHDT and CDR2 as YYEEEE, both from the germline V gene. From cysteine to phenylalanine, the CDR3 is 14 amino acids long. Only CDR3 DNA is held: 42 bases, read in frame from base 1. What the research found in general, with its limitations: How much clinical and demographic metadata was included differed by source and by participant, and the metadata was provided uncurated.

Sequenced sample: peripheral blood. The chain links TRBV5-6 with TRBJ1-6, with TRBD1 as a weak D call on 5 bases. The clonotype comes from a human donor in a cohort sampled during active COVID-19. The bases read TGTGCCAGCAGCCCGCTGCAGGGTGGTTCACCCCTCCACTTT. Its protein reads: CASSPLQGGSPLHF.